One sample yielded the 29 T cell receptor beta chains listed below, sequenced in a study of cytomegalovirus exposure and HLA in healthy donors. Produced via immunoSEQ multiplex PCR; TCRdb's table is partial and in-frame only. Counted here are more than 250,000 clones, 86% occurring once; the ten biggest clones make up around 0.8%. The sample consisted of PBMCs. These receptors were collected from a woman aged 18-30 years in good health and CMV-seronegative.

J is TRBJ2-6 and V is TRBV10-3; maybe TRBD1 (5 bases). The CDR3 totals 16 residues. Per the germline V gene, CDR1 is ENHRY and CDR2 is SYGVKD. The ends were cut back, 2 bases at V and 0 bases at J, with 8 bases in the middle. CDR3 in DNA: TGTGCCATCAGTGAGGAAGGGGTCTCTGGGGCCAACGTCCTGACTTTC. Translation: CAISEEGVSGANVLTF.

The chain recombines TRBV7-7 with TRBJ2-2; 10 bases are shared with TRBD1. This CDR3 spans 16 amino acids. V trimming: 5 bases; J trimming: 6 bases; junction bases outside the gene matches: 9. Germline V gene sequence: CDR1 SSHAT, CDR2 FNYEAQ (reference sequence). For the CDR3, the DNA is TGTGCCAGCAGCCCCTCGGGACAGGGGAGAGCCGGGGAGCTGTTTTTT. The encoded protein is CASSPSGQGRAGELFF.

V usage is TRBV28 and J usage is TRBJ2-1, with TRBD2 identical over 11 bases. Germline-derived CDR1 and CDR2 are MDHEN and SYDVKM. CDR3 length: 16 amino acids. With V trimmed by 4 bases and J by 4 bases, 6 bases remained unmatched. CDR3 sequence reads: CASSSPSGRSYNEQFF. The CDR3 nucleotides read TGTGCCAGCAGTTCCCCTAGCGGGAGGTCTTACAATGAGCAGTTCTTC.

The rearrangement uses TRBV5-1 and TRBJ2-3; no reliable D call. Germline CDR1 SGHRS, CDR2 YFSETQ. The length of the CDR3 is 16 residues. With 4 bases removed from V and 0 bases from J, the gap between germline ends came to 15 bases. The CDR3 DNA reads TGCGCCAGCAGCCTGGGTGCCACTGCTAGCACAGATACGCAGTATTTT. Translation: CASSLGATASTDTQYF.

This clone showed up just a few times. The chain combines TRBV27 with TRBJ2-1, with 8 bases lining up with TRBD1. The germline CDR1 and CDR2 sequences are MNHEY and SMNVEV (reference sequence). V lost 6 bases, J lost 4 bases, and 8 bases stayed unmatched. The CDR3 consists of 15 residues. The DNA for the CDR3 is TGTGCCAGCAGCCCACAGGGGGATGAATACAATGAGCAGTTCTTC. Residues: CASSPQGDEYNEQFF.

The V call is TRBV7-2, the J call TRBJ2-3; TRBD2 aligns across 7 bases. The J segment lost 4 bases and the V segment lost 5 bases, leaving 12 bases of the junction unmatched. The CDR3 totals 16 residues. Germline V CDR1 and CDR2: SGHTA, FQGNSA. CDR3 sequence (DNA): TGTGCCAGCAGCCGGATAGGGCGGGAGTTAGCAGATACGCAGTATTTT. This translates into CASSRIGRELADTQYF.

This clone was recorded once. V usage is TRBV27 and J usage is TRBJ2-3, with D possibly matching TRBD2 (5 bases). V was cut by 0 bases and J by 4 bases, with 8 bases left in between. Germline CDR1 and CDR2: MNHEY and SMNVEV (reference sequence). The CDR3 consists of 14 residues. CDR3 sequence reads: CASSLSLSADTQYF. CDR3 DNA sequence: TGTGCCAGCAGTTTATCGCTTAGCGCAGATACGCAGTATTTT.

The chain carries TRBV5-1 and TRBJ1-2, with 9 bases identical to TRBD1. The CDR3 loop spans 16 amino acids. V was clipped by 4 bases and J by 0 bases; unmatched bases: 7. CDR1 SGHRS and CDR2 YFSETQ come from the germline V gene. For the CDR3, the DNA is TGCGCCAGCAGCGCGGGGACAGGGAAAGCTAACTATGGCTACACCTTC. It yields the protein CASSAGTGKANYGYTF.

This sequence joins TRBV5-1 and TRBJ2-5; 10 bases align to TRBD2. The germline V gene has CDR1 SGHRS and CDR2 YFSETQ. The CDR3 totals 15 residues. The trim removed 4 bases at V and 4 bases at J, leaving 7 bases unmatched. CDR3 in amino acids: CASSPSSGSGETQYF. The CDR3 coding sequence is TGCGCCAGCAGCCCATCTAGCGGGAGTGGAGAGACCCAGTACTTC.

The chain is built from TRBV25-1 and TRBJ2-4, with TRBD2 matching over 13 bases. Germline V gene lookup returns CDR1 MGHDK and CDR2 SYGVNS. V lost 2 bases, J lost 9 bases, and 10 bases stayed unmatched. The CDR3 extends over 17 amino acids. In DNA, the CDR3 is TGTGCCAGCAGTGAAACCGGGACTAGCGGGAACAGTCGCATTCAGTACTTC. As protein: CASSETGTSGNSRIQYF.

The V gene is TRBV29-1, the J gene TRBJ2-7; 7 nucleotides align to TRBD1. The trim removed 5 bases at V and 9 bases at J, leaving 16 bases unmatched. The CDR3 loop spans 14 amino acids. Germline-derived CDR1 and CDR2 are SQVTM and ANQGSEA. In DNA, the CDR3 is TGCAGCGTTTCCTACAGGGGAGATCTACGTGGGCAGTACTTC. Translated: CSVSYRGDLRGQYF.

The V call is TRBV19, the J call TRBJ1-4, with D perhaps TRBD1 (6 bases). This CDR3 has 16 amino acids. Germline V CDR1 and CDR2: LNHDA, SQIVND (reference sequence). V lost 4 bases to trimming and J lost 0 bases, with 12 bases between them. In DNA, the CDR3 is TGTGCCAGTAGTAAACGGACAGCAGCAACTAATGAAAAACTGTTTTTT. This gives the protein CASSKRTAATNEKLFF.

This chain joins TRBV7-9 and TRBJ2-7, with TRBD1 identical over 7 bases. This CDR3 has 16 amino acids. V shed 1 base, J shed 1 base, and the junction held 7 bases outside the gene matches. Germline V gene data show CDR1 as SEHNR and CDR2 as FQNEAQ (reference sequence). CDR3 in DNA: TGTGCCAGCAGCTTAGGGTGGTGGGGACAGTCCTACGAGCAGTACTTC. This translates into CASSLGWWGQSYEQYF. Complete variable domain (other parts from reference TRBV7-9 and TRBJ2-7): DTGVSQNPRHKITKRGQNVTFRCDPISEHNRLYWYRQTLGQGPEFLTYFQNEAQLEKSRLLSDRFSAERPKGSFSTLEIQRTEQGDSAMYLCASSLGWWGQSYEQYFGPGTRLTVT.

The chain is built from TRBV29-1 and TRBJ1-1; TRBD1 matches 7 bases. V lost 7 bases to trimming and J lost 3 bases; unmatched junction nucleotides: 5. CDR1 and CDR2 (germline): SQVTM, ANQGSEA. The CDR3 contains 12 residues. CDR3 DNA sequence: TGCAGCGGGTGGGACAGCTACACTGAAGCTTTCTTT. Its translation: CSGWDSYTEAFF.

The V call is TRBV6-5, the J call TRBJ1-2; possibly TRBD1 for D (6 bases). Germline V lookup: CDR1 MNHEY, CDR2 SVGAGI. There are 13 residues in the CDR3. The V gene lost 6 bases and the J gene lost 4 bases, with 12 bases spanning the gap. The CDR3, as DNA: TGTGCCAGCAGAAAGGGACAAACCTATGGCTACACCTTC. Translated, it gives CASRKGQTYGYTF.

This chain connects TRBV7-2 to TRBJ1-1; weak D call: TRBD1 (5 bases). The CDR3 is made up of 15 amino acids. Trimming stripped 1 base from V and 5 bases from J, with 14 bases between. Germline CDR1 is SGHTA and CDR2 is FQGNSA. Here the CDR3 DNA reads TGTGCCAGCAGCTTAGGGTGGGTGGAGGGGACTGAAGCTTTCTTT. It codes for CASSLGWVEGTEAFF.

The rearrangement uses TRBV18 and TRBJ1-1; maybe TRBD1 (6 bases). CDR1 KGHSH and CDR2 LQKENI come from the germline V gene. There are 18 residues in the CDR3. V lost 2 bases, J lost 3 bases, and 22 bases lay in between. The CDR3 sequence: CASSPESPDSPMDTEAFF. The CDR3 nucleotides read TGTGCCAGCTCACCAGAATCTCCGGACAGTCCCATGGACACTGAAGCTTTCTTT.

The chain has TRBV6-5 and TRBJ1-1; 7 bases line up with TRBD1. Looked up from germline, CDR1 is MNHEY and CDR2 is SVGAGI. The length of the CDR3 is 15 residues. Trimming at V came to 6 bases and at J to 0 bases, leaving 7 bases not matched to a gene. CDR3 DNA: TGTGCCAGCAGACCGACAGGGCTCATGAACACTGAAGCTTTCTTT. Its protein product is CASRPTGLMNTEAFF.

The rearrangement links TRBV28 to TRBJ1-2, with D possibly being TRBD1 (6 bases). CDR1 is MDHEN and CDR2 is SYDVKM in the germline V gene. V lost 6 bases and J 1 base, leaving 18 bases between the germline ends. This CDR3 contains 16 residues. The CDR3 bases are TGTGCCAGCAGCTTAGATTCCCCGGGACATAACTATGGCTACACCTTC. Protein: CASSLDSPGHNYGYTF.

This clone was detected only once. This chain joins TRBV5-1 and TRBJ2-3; 12 bases fit TRBD2. J lost 4 bases, V lost 0 bases, and 3 bases had no gene match. From germline, CDR1 is SGHRS and CDR2 YFSETQ. The CDR3 covers 16 residues. The CDR3 protein is CASSLEGTSGPDTQYF. DNA of the CDR3: TGCGCCAGCAGCTTGGAGGGGACTAGCGGGCCAGATACGCAGTATTTT.

CDR3 protein: CASSPGLAGGHEQFF. CDR3 bases: TGTGCCAGCAGCCCCGGGCTAGCGGGAGGGCATGAGCAGTTCTTC. The chain carries TRBV11-3 and TRBJ2-1, with 12 bases aligning to TRBD2. Germline-derived CDR1 and CDR2 are SGHNT and YENEEA. The CDR3 runs to 15 residues. The junction had 7 bases not matched to a gene; V was cut back by 5 bases and J by 8 bases.

V and J are TRBV6-6 and TRBJ1-1; D uncertain. The germline V gene has CDR1 MNHNY and CDR2 SVGAGI (reference sequence). Deletions cut 2 bases from V and 5 bases from J, with 6 bases between. The CDR3 is made up of 12 amino acids. CDR3: CASSYERTEAFF. Here the CDR3 DNA reads TGTGCCAGCAGTTACGAGAGGACTGAAGCTTTCTTT.

This rearrangement joins TRBV29-1 to TRBJ1-2; possible D gene TRBD1, 6 bases. Germline CDR1 reads SQVTM; CDR2 reads ANQGSEA. This CDR3 region has 12 residues. The germline V and J ends were trimmed by 3 bases and 4 bases, with 9 bases remaining between them. CDR3 sequence reads: CSVDGQLYGYTF. The CDR3 nucleotides read TGCAGCGTTGACGGACAGCTCTATGGCTACACCTTC.

The chain joins TRBV7-7 to TRBJ2-2, with D perhaps TRBD1 (6 bases). V was trimmed by 8 bases and J by 4 bases, leaving 11 bases between them. Germline V gene sequence: CDR1 SSHAT, CDR2 FNYEAQ (reference sequence). The CDR3 loop spans 13 amino acids. CDR3 residues: CASRGQLTGELFF. CDR3 sequence (DNA): TGTGCCAGCCGGGGACAACTCACCGGGGAGCTGTTTTTT. The entire variable domain, with the rest obtained from reference TRBV7-7 and TRBJ2-2, is as follows: GAGVSQSPRYKVTKRGQDVTLRCDPISSHATLYWYQQALGQGPEFLTYFNYEAQPDKSGLPSDRFSAERPEGSISTLTIQRTEQRDSAMYRCASRGQLTGELFFGEGSRLTVL.

The chain couples TRBV7-2 to TRBJ2-2; TRBD2 matches at 14 bases. Germline V lookup: CDR1 SGHTA, CDR2 FQGNSA. The ends lost 5 bases at V and 7 bases at J; junction bases unmatched: 3. CDR3 size: 15 residues. The CDR3 loop is CASSQTSGRVGELFF. The CDR3, as DNA: TGTGCCAGCAGCCAGACTAGCGGGAGGGTCGGGGAGCTGTTTTTT.

The V call is TRBV7-2, the J call TRBJ1-5; a weak D match, TRBD1 (6 bases). The germline V and J ends were trimmed by 6 bases and 0 bases, with 9 bases remaining between them. This CDR3 is built from 14 residues. Germline assignment: CDR1 SGHTA and CDR2 FQGNSA. The CDR3 region is CASSGQISNQPQHF. The CDR3, as DNA: TGTGCCAGCAGTGGACAGATTAGCAATCAGCCCCAGCATTTT.

This chain joins TRBV28 and TRBJ2-7, with a weak D call TRBD1 (7 bases). The V gene lost 3 bases and the J gene lost 6 bases, with 12 bases spanning the gap. Germline V gene sequence: CDR1 MDHEN, CDR2 SYDVKM. This CDR3 contains 13 residues. CDR3 bases: TGTGCCAGCAGTTTTGCGGGACAGACCGAGCAGTACTTC. Its protein is CASSFAGQTEQYF.

The chain links TRBV27 to TRBJ2-7; 8 bases line up with TRBD2. V lost 5 bases to trimming and J lost 0 bases; unmatched junction nucleotides: 9. The CDR3 has 16 amino acids. Germline CDR1 MNHEY, CDR2 SMNVEV (reference sequence). This CDR3 reads CASSLEPGGDSYEQYF. CDR3 coding DNA: TGTGCCAGCAGTCTAGAACCGGGAGGGGACTCCTACGAGCAGTACTTC.

This clone was observed once. The chain has TRBV6-1 and TRBJ2-1; 11 nucleotides agree with TRBD2. This CDR3 has 17 amino acids. CDR1 MNHNS and CDR2 SASEGT come from the germline V gene. Germline trimming cut 4 bases from V and 8 bases from J; bases unmatched to any gene: 13. CDR3 region: CASSVPSSGRRMDEQFF. In nucleotides, the CDR3 is TGTGCCAGCAGTGTGCCGTCTAGCGGGAGGCGGATGGATGAGCAGTTCTTC.